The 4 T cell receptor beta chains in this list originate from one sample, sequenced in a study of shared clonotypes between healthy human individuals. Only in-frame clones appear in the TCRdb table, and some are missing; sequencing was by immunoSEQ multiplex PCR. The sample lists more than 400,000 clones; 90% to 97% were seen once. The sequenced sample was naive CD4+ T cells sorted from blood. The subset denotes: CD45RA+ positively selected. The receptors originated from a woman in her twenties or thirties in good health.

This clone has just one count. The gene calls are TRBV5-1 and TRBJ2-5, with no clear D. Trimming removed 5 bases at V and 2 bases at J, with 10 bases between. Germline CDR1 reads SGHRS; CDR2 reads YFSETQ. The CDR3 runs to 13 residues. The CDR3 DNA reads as TGCGCCAGCAGGCACGAGGAGCAAGAGACCCAGTACTTC. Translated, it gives CASRHEEQETQYF.

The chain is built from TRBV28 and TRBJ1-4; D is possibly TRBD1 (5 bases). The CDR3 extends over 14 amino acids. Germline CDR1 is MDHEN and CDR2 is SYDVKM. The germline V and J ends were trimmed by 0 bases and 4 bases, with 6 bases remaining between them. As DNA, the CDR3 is TGTGCCAGCAGTTTATGGAGGGGTAATGAAAAACTGTTTTTT. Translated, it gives CASSLWRGNEKLFF.

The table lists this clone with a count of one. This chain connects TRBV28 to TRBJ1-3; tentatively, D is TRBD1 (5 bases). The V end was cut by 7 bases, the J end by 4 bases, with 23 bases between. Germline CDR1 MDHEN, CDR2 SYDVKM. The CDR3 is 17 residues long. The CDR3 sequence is CASTKPDGGFSGNTIYF. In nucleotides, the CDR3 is TGTGCCAGCACGAAACCGGACGGGGGGTTCAGCGGAAACACCATATATTTT.

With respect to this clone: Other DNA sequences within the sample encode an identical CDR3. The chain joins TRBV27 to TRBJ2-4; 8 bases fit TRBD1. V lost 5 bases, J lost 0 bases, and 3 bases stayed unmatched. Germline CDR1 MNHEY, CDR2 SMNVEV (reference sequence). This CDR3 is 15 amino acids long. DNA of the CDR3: TGTGCCAGCAGTCCGGACAGGGTAGCCAAAAACATTCAGTACTTC. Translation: CASSPDRVAKNIQYF.